These T cell receptor beta chains were read from a single sample in a study of OX40 agonist ivuxolimab in advanced cancers. Assay used: immunoSEQ multiplex PCR; TCRdb lists only in-frame clones, some missing. The table lists about 100,000 clones, roughly 95% of them singletons. The material sequenced was CD4+ or CD8+ T cells sorted from blood, taken in a trial of the OX40 agonist ivuxolimab. Every receptor here comes from an adult with an advanced solid tumor such as melanoma, head and neck, liver or kidney cancer. Each CDR3 is given with its conserved first and last residue. A D gene is named only where the DNA matches it firmly. Some rows mark clone size as missing; the rest say once, few, many or name a class of expanded clone.

NA NA TRBJ2-5 TRBV5-1 CASSLAVEETQYF TGCGCCAGCAGCTTGGCCGTGGAGGAGACCCAGTACTTC
TRBD1 NA TRBJ1-2 TRBV28 CASSSLRDRGVYNYGYTF TGTGCCAGCAGTTCGCTCAGGGACAGGGGAGTCTATAACTATGGCTACACCTTC
NA NA TRBJ1-5 TRBV19 CASSTRQVNQPQHF TGTGCCAGTAGTACCCGACAGGTTAATCAGCCCCAGCATTTT
NA NA TRBJ2-1 TRBV4-3 CASSQDRFAVNEQFF TGCGCCAGCAGCCAAGATCGGTTTGCGGTCAATGAGCAGTTCTTC
NA NA TRBJ1-2 TRBV4-1 CASSQTPDSANYGYTF TGCGCCAGCAGCCAAACCCCCGACAGCGCGAACTATGGCTACACCTTC
TRBD1 NA TRBJ2-1 TRBV9 CASSEVETGEDYNEQFF TGTGCCAGCAGCGAGGTGGAGACAGGGGAAGACTACAATGAGCAGTTCTTC
NA NA TRBJ2-3 TRBV27 CASSSPQAGRDTQYF TGTGCCAGCAGTTCCCCCCAGGCGGGCCGTGATACGCAGTATTTT
NA NA TRBJ1-4 TRBV19 CASKGGPYEKLFF TGTGCCAGTAAGGGGGGGCCGTATGAAAAACTGTTTTTT
NA NA TRBJ2-7 TRBV27 CASSLQGYEQYF TGTGCCAGCAGTCTTCAGGGGTACGAGCAGTACTTC
NA NA TRBJ2-3 TRBV6-5 CASRAGDTQYF TGTGCCAGCAGAGCCGGCGATACGCAGTATTTT
NA NA TRBJ1-6 TRBV5-4 CASRGRPNSPLHF TGTGCCAGCAGGGGACGGCCCAATTCACCCCTCCACTTT
NA NA TRBJ2-1 TRBV7-2 CASSPNGNEQFF TGTGCCAGCAGCCCGAATGGGAATGAGCAGTTCTTC
NA NA TRBJ2-1 TRBV11-3 CASSPRTHGPYNEQFF TGTGCCAGCAGCCCCCGGACTCACGGCCCCTACAATGAGCAGTTCTTC
TRBD1 NA TRBJ1-1 TRBV19 CASSIDVTGGLYTEAFF TGTGCCAGTAGTATAGATGTGACAGGGGGCTTGTACACTGAAGCTTTCTTT
NA NA TRBJ2-5 TRBV27 CASRQTGELETQYF TGTGCCAGCAGACAGACGGGGGAATTGGAGACCCAGTACTTC
TRBD2 NA TRBJ2-7 TRBV11-2 CASSLAAGDVYEQYF TGTGCCAGCAGCTTAGCAGCGGGAGACGTCTACGAGCAGTACTTC
TRBD1 NA TRBJ2-7 TRBV6-5 CASSGTGTYEQYF TGTGCCAGCAGCGGGACAGGGACATACGAGCAGTACTTC
NA NA TRBJ2-1 TRBV27 CASSLSGGPHNEQFF TGTGCCAGCAGTTTATCGGGGGGCCCTCACAATGAGCAGTTCTTC
NA NA TRBJ2-1 TRBV27 CASSRRSNEQFF TGTGCCAGCAGCCGGCGGAGTAATGAGCAGTTCTTC
NA NA TRBJ1-2 TRBV19 CASSLGSAYGYTF TGTGCCAGTAGTTTGGGCTCAGCCTATGGCTACACCTTC
NA NA TRBJ1-3 TRBV27 CASSPHQGGARAGNTIYF TGTGCCAGCAGTCCCCACCAAGGGGGGGCAAGGGCTGGAAACACCATATATTTT
TRBD1 NA TRBJ2-3 TRBV28 CASSFSRGQDTQYF TGTGCCAGCAGTTTTTCCAGGGGGCAAGATACGCAGTATTTT
NA NA TRBJ1-5 TRBV5-1 CARRRNNQPQHF TGCGCCAGGAGACGGAACAATCAGCCCCAGCATTTT
NA NA TRBJ2-7 TRBV27 CASSLGPHVYEQYF TGTGCCAGCAGTTTAGGTCCCCACGTCTACGAGCAGTACTTC
NA NA TRBJ1-1 TRBV5-4 CASSLSGEGYTEAFF TGTGCCAGCAGCTTGAGCGGGGAGGGTTACACTGAAGCTTTCTTT
TRBD1 NA TRBJ2-1 TRBV7-9 CASSWTGTFGDEQFF TGTGCCAGCAGCTGGACAGGCACTTTTGGGGATGAGCAGTTCTTC
NA NA TRBJ1-2 TRBV11-2 CASSYVGGETGGYTF TGTGCCAGCAGCTACGTTGGAGGAGAAACCGGCGGCTACACCTTC
TRBD1 NA TRBJ1-2 TRBV27 CASSFSTGGINGYTF TGTGCCAGCAGTTTTTCAACAGGGGGCATCAATGGCTACACCTTC
TRBD1 NA TRBJ1-1 TRBV6-5 CASSFSGGDTEAFF TGTGCCAGCAGTTTCTCAGGGGGGGACACTGAAGCTTTCTTT
NA NA TRBJ1-2 TRBV5-4 CASSFGPQGNYGYTF TGTGCCAGCAGCTTCGGGCCTCAGGGTAACTATGGCTACACCTTC
NA NA TRBJ2-3 TRBV6-5 CASSYSLTDTQYF TGTGCCAGCAGTTACTCGTTGACAGATACGCAGTATTTT
TRBD2 NA TRBJ2-3 TRBV9 CASSAWGGLGTDTQYF TGTGCCAGCAGCGCTTGGGGAGGACTAGGCACAGATACGCAGTATTTT
TRBD1 NA TRBJ1-4 TRBV29-1 CSVEDQGQASEKLFF TGCAGCGTTGAAGATCAGGGACAGGCTTCGGAAAAACTGTTTTTT
NA NA TRBJ2-1 TRBV7-6 CASSHVSVEQFF TGTGCCAGCAGTCACGTGTCCGTAGAGCAGTTCTTC
TRBD1 NA TRBJ2-2 TRBV28 CASSFRDNRGHGELFF TGTGCCAGCAGTTTTCGGGATAACAGGGGCCACGGGGAGCTGTTTTTT
NA NA TRBJ2-1 TRBV4-1 CASSQRVNEQFF TGCGCCAGCAGCCAAAGGGTGAATGAGCAGTTCTTC
TRBD2 NA TRBJ2-2 TRBV6-6 CASSRRLAPGELFF TGTGCCAGCAGCCGCAGACTAGCCCCCGGGGAGCTGTTTTTT
NA NA TRBJ2-7 TRBV4-1 CASSQGLTSSYEQYF TGCGCCAGCAGCCAAGGTCTGACTAGCTCCTACGAGCAGTACTTC
NA NA TRBJ1-5 TRBV15 CATTPGTPGGQPQHF TGTGCCACCACCCCGGGGACACCCGGAGGTCAGCCCCAGCATTTT
TRBD2 NA TRBJ2-7 TRBV6-5 CASSSGLAGVAEQYF TGTGCCAGCAGTTCGGGACTAGCGGGAGTGGCCGAGCAGTACTTC
NA once TRBJ2-1 TRBV18 CASSLPGPNEQFF TGTGCCAGCTCACTTCCGGGCCCCAATGAGCAGTTCTTC
NA NA TRBJ2-7 TRBV6-1 CASRADSYEQYF TGTGCCAGCCGAGCGGACTCCTACGAGCAGTACTTC
NA NA TRBJ2-2 TRBV7-3 CASSLIGGPTGELFF TGTGCCAGCAGCTTAATCGGGGGACCAACCGGGGAGCTGTTTTTT
NA NA TRBJ2-3 TRBV7-2 CASSLGVEGADTQYF TGTGCCAGCAGCTTAGGCGTTGAGGGCGCAGATACGCAGTATTTT
NA NA TRBJ2-7 TRBV28 CASSRTYEQYF TGTGCCAGCAGCCGTACCTACGAGCAGTACTTC
TRBD1 NA TRBJ2-5 TRBV9 CASSVGPGQGGETQYF TGTGCCAGCAGCGTAGGTCCGGGACAGGGGGGCGAGACCCAGTACTTC
NA NA TRBJ2-7 TRBV29-1 CSVELVSSYEQYF TGCAGCGTTGAACTAGTGAGCTCCTACGAGCAGTACTTC
NA NA TRBJ2-1 TRBV13 CASSPSLATYNEQFF TGTGCCAGCAGCCCCAGCTTGGCGACCTACAATGAGCAGTTCTTC
TRBD2 once TRBJ2-1 TRBV28 CASSSRYLGTSGRPTYNEQFF TGTGCCAGCAGCTCAAGATACCTCGGGACTAGCGGGAGGCCAACTTACAATGAGCAGTTCTTC
NA NA TRBJ2-2 TRBV28 CASSLLNSANTGELFF TGTGCCAGCAGTTTATTAAACAGCGCGAACACCGGGGAGCTGTTTTTT
NA NA TRBJ1-1 TRBV30 CAWTPGFDRLNTEAFF TGTGCCTGGACCCCAGGTTTTGACAGGCTGAACACTGAAGCTTTCTTT
NA NA TRBJ2-2 TRBV6-6 CASSYSFTGELFF TGTGCCAGCAGTTACTCGTTCACCGGGGAGCTGTTTTTT
NA NA TRBJ2-7 TRBV28 CASSFISSYEQYF TGTGCCAGCAGTTTTATTAGCTCCTACGAGCAGTACTTC
NA once TRBJ1-2 TRBV6-5 CASGKSSNYGYTF TGTGCCAGCGGAAAATCTTCAAACTATGGCTACACCTTC
NA NA TRBJ2-1 TRBV19 CASSMGLDEQFF TGTGCCAGTAGTATGGGGTTGGATGAGCAGTTCTTC
NA NA TRBJ1-1 TRBV19 CASSMGGILTEAFF TGTGCCAGTAGTATGGGGGGGATTCTCACTGAAGCTTTCTTT